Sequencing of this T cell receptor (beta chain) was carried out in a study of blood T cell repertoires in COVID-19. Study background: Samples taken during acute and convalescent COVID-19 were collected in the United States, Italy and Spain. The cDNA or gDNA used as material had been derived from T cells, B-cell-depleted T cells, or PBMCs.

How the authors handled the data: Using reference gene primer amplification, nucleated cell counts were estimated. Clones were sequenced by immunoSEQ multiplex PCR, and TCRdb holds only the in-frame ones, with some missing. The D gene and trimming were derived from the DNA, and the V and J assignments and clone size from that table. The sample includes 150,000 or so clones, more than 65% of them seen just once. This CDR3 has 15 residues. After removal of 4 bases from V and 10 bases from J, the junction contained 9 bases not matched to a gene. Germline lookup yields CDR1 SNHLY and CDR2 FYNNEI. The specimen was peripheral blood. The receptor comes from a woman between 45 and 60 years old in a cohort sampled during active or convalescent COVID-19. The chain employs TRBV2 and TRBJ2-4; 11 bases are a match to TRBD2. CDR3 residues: CASSGSLAGVSIQYF. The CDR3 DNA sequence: TGTGCCAGCAGTGGGTCACTAGCGGGGGTATCAATTCAGTACTTC. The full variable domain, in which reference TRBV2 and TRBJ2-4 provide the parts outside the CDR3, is EPEVTQTPSHQVTQMGQEVILRCVPISNHLYFYWYRQILGQKVEFLVSFYNNEISEKSEIFDDQFSVERPDGSNFTLKIRSTKLEDSAMYFCASSGSLAGVSIQYFGAGTRLSVL.